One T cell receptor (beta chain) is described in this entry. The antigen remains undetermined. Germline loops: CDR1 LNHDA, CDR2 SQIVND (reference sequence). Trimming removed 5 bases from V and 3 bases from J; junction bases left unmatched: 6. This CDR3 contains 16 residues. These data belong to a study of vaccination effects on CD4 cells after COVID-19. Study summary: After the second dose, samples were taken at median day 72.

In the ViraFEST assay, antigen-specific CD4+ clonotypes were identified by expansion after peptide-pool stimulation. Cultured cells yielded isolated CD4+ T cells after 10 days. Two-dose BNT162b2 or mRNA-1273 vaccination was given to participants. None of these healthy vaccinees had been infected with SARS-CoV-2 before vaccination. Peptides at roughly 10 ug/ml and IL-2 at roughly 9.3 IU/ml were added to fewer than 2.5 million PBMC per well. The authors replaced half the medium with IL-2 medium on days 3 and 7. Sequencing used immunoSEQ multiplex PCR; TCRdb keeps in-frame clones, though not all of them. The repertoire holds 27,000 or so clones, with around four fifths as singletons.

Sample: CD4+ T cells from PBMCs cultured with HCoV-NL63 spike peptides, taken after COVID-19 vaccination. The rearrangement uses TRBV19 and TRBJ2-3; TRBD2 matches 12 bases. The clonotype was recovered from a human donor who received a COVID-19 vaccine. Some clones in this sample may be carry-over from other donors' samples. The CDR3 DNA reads TGTGCCAGTAGTGGTAGACTAGCGGGGGATACAGATACGCAGTATTTT. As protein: CASSGRLAGDTDTQYF.